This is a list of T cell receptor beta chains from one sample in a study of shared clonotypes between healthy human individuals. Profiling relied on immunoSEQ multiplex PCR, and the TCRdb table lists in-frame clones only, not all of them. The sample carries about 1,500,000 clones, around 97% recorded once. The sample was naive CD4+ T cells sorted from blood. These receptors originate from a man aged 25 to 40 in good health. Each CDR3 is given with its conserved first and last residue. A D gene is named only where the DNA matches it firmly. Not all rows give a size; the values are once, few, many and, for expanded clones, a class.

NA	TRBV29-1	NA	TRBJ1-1	CSVLGPNEAFF	TGCAGCGTTCTTGGGCCTAATGAAGCTTTCTTT
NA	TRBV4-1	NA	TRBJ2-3	CASSRMSDTQYF	TGCGCCAGCAGCCGCATGTCCGATACGCAGTATTTT
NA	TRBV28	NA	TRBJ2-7	CASSQSSGTRYEQYF	TGTGCCAGCAGCCAATCGTCCGGGACTCGCTACGAGCAGTACTTC
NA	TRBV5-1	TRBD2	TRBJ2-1	CASSFYASGSSYNEQFF	TGCGCCAGCAGCTTTTACGCTAGCGGGAGCTCCTACAATGAGCAGTTCTTC
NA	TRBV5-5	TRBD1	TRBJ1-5	CASSLGQGGNQPQHF	TGTGCCAGCAGCTTGGGACAGGGAGGCAATCAGCCCCAGCATTTT
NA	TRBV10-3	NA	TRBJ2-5	CAISGAAQETQYF	TGTGCCATCAGTGGGGCAGCCCAAGAGACCCAGTACTTC
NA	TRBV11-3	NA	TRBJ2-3	CASSLDLDTQYF	TGTGCCAGCAGCTTAGATCTGGATACGCAGTATTTT
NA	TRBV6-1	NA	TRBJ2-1	CASSTTRIRYNEQFF	TGTGCCAGCAGTACGACAAGGATTAGGTACAATGAGCAGTTCTTC
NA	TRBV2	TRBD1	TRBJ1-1	CASRLGQGATEAFF	TGTGCCAGCAGGCTGGGGCAGGGGGCAACTGAAGCTTTCTTT
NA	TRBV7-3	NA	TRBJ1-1	CASSSDGNTEAFF	TGTGCCAGCAGCTCTGATGGGAACACTGAAGCTTTCTTT
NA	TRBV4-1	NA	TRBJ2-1	CASSPIGHNEQFF	TGCGCCAGCTCCCCCATCGGGCACAATGAGCAGTTCTTC
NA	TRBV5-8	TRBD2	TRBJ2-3	CASLAGVRSTDTQYF	TGTGCCAGCTTAGCGGGAGTAAGGAGCACAGATACGCAGTATTTT
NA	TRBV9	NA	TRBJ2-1	CASSVVGHNEQFF	TGTGCCAGCAGCGTAGTAGGACACAATGAGCAGTTCTTC
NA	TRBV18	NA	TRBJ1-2	CASSPGAGAYGYTF	TGTGCCAGCTCACCAGGGGCCGGGGCCTATGGCTACACCTTC
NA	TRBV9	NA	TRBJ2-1	CASSVGSNNEQFF	TGTGCCAGCAGCGTAGGCAGCAACAATGAGCAGTTCTTC
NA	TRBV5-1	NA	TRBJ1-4	CASSWRVDEKLFF	TGCGCCAGCAGCTGGAGGGTTGACGAAAAACTGTTTTTT
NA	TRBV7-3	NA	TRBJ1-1	CASSLKKNTEAFF	TGTGCCAGCAGCTTAAAGAAGAACACTGAAGCTTTCTTT
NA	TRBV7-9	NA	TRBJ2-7	CASSFELGEQYF	TGTGCCAGCAGCTTCGAATTGGGGGAGCAGTACTTC
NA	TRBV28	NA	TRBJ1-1	CASSLGGANTEAFF	TGTGCCAGCAGCTTAGGGGGGGCCAACACTGAAGCTTTCTTT
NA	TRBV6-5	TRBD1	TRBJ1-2	CASSADRAPYGYTF	TGTGCCAGCAGCGCCGACAGGGCTCCCTATGGCTACACCTTC
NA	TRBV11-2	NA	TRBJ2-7	CASSSPTRDEQYF	TGTGCCAGCAGCTCGCCTACTAGAGACGAGCAGTACTTC
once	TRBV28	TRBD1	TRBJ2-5	CASRLTGAETQYF	TGTGCCAGCAGACTAACAGGGGCGGAGACCCAGTACTTC
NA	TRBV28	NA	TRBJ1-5	CASGWVKQPQHF	TGTGCCAGCGGGTGGGTTAAACAGCCCCAGCATTTT
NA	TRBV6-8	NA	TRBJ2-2	CASRLGLNTGELFF	TGTGCCAGCCGGCTAGGTCTGAACACCGGGGAGCTGTTTTTT
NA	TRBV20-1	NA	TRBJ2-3	CSARLLDTQYF	TGCAGTGCTAGACTGCTAGATACGCAGTATTTT
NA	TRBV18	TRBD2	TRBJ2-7	CASSPLKTSRTYEQYF	TGTGCCAGCTCACCGCTAAAGACTAGCAGAACCTACGAGCAGTACTTC
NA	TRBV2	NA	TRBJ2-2	CASRRIRDTGELFF	TGTGCCTCCCGGCGGATAAGGGACACCGGGGAGCTGTTTTTT
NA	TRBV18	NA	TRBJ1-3	CASSEQSSGNTIYF	TGTGCCAGCTCAGAACAGAGCTCTGGAAACACCATATATTTT
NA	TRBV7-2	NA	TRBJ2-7	CASSFGLPESGATYEQYF	TGTGCCAGCAGCTTTGGACTCCCCGAAAGCGGAGCGACCTACGAGCAGTACTTC
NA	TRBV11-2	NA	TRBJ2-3	CASSSGPDRTDTQYF	TGTGCCAGCAGCTCTGGGCCCGACAGGACAGATACGCAGTATTTT
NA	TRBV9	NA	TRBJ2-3	CASSVAIGGDRGRQGTQYF	TGTGCCAGCAGCGTAGCTATTGGGGGAGACCGGGGGCGTCAAGGTACGCAGTATTTT
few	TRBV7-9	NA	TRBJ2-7	CASSLDYEQYF	TGTGCCAGCAGCTTAGACTACGAGCAGTACTTC
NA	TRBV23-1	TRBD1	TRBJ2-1	CASSRDSGIHNEQFF	TGCGCCAGCAGTAGGGACAGTGGGATACACAATGAGCAGTTCTTC
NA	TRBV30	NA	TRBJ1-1	CAWSVLPGTEAFF	TGTGCCTGGAGTGTACTTCCTGGCACTGAAGCTTTCTTT
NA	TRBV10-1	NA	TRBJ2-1	CASSVEADSYNEQFF	TGCGCCAGCAGTGTTGAAGCGGACTCCTACAATGAGCAGTTCTTC
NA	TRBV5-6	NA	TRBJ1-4	CASSLDEKLFF	TGTGCCAGCAGCTTGGATGAAAAACTGTTTTTT
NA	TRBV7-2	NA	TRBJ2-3	CASSLGLSTDTQYF	TGTGCCAGCAGCTTAGGACTGAGCACAGATACGCAGTATTTT
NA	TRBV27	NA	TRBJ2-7	CASSRGLGTYEQYF	TGTGCCAGCAGCAGGGGACTGGGGACCTACGAGCAGTACTTC
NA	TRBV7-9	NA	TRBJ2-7	CASSSGPRVGEQYF	TGTGCCAGCAGCTCGGGACCGAGAGTAGGCGAGCAGTACTTC
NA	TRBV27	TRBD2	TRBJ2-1	CASSRYPGQREDKFF	TGTGCCAGCAGTCGGTACCCGGGCCAACGGGAGGACAAGTTCTTC
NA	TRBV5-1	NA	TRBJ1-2	CASSLPGVLGYTF	TGCGCCAGCAGCTTGCCGGGAGTCTTAGGCTACACCTTC
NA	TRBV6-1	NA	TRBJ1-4	CASRIVREKLFF	TGTGCCAGCAGAATAGTTCGGGAAAAACTGTTTTTT
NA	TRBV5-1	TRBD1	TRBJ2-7	CASSSGQGASYEQYF	TGCGCCAGCAGCTCTGGACAGGGGGCCTCCTACGAGCAGTACTTC
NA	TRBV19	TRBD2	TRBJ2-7	CASSMRPSGRISEQYF	TGTGCCAGTAGTATGCGTCCGAGCGGGAGGATAAGCGAGCAGTACTTC
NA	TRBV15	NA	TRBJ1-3	CATSRPGHSGNTIYF	TGTGCCACCAGCAGACCTGGGCACTCTGGAAACACCATATATTTT
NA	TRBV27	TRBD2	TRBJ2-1	CASSRKTRGDEQFF	TGTGCCAGCAGTAGGAAAACTCGGGGGGATGAGCAGTTCTTC
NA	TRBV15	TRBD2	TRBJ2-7	CATRLAASYEQYF	TGTGCCACCAGACTAGCGGCCTCCTACGAGCAGTACTTC
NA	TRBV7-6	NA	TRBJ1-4	CASSLYNREKLFF	TGTGCCAGCAGCTTATATAATCGGGAAAAACTGTTTTTT
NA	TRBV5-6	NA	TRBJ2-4	CASSFRAVLAKNIQYF	TGTGCCAGCAGCTTTCGAGCTGTATTAGCCAAAAACATTCAGTACTTC
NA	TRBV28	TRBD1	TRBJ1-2	CASSLWDRSYGYTF	TGTGCCAGCAGTTTATGGGACAGGTCCTATGGCTACACCTTC
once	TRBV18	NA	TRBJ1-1	CASSPGGGGFEAFF	TGTGCCAGCTCACCAGGCGGCGGGGGCTTTGAAGCTTTCTTT
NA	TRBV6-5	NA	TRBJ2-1	CASSYLPTVFNEQFF	TGTGCCAGCAGTTACCTTCCTACAGTCTTCAATGAGCAGTTCTTC
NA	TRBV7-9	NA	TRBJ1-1	CASSLKQGTEAFF	TGTGCCAGCAGCTTAAAGCAAGGTACTGAAGCTTTCTTT
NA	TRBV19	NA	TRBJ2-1	CASSIVGGGPSRVLVHEQFF	TGTGCCAGTAGTATAGTCGGTGGGGGGCCTAGTCGGGTTTTGGTGCATGAGCAGTTCTTC
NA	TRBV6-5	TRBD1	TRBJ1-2	CASSYPGTVYGYTF	TGTGCCAGCAGTTACCCCGGGACAGTCTATGGCTACACCTTC
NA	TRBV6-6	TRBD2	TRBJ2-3	CASSSTSGGVDTQYF	TGTGCCAGCAGTTCGACCTCCGGGGGGGTGGATACGCAGTATTTT
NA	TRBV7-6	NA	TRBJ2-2	CASSLVGRTGANTGELFF	TGTGCCAGCAGCTTAGTCGGCCGGACGGGAGCGAACACCGGGGAGCTGTTTTTT
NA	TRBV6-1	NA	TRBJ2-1	CASSEHLGGAYNEQFF	TGTGCCAGCAGTGAACACCTGGGAGGTGCATACAATGAGCAGTTCTTC